The source of this TCR beta chain is a study of shared clonotypes between healthy human individuals. Assay used: immunoSEQ multiplex PCR; TCRdb lists only in-frame clones, some missing. The sample lists over 1.4 million clones, roughly 95% occurring once. Unmatched junction bases numbered 6, after V lost 8 bases and J lost 8 bases. This CDR3 spans 11 amino acids. CDR1 and CDR2 (germline): MRHNA, SNTAGT. From CD4+ cells came CD45RA+ naive and CD45RA-negative memory subsets. Specimen: naive CD4+ T cells sorted from blood. Subset here: CD45RA+ positively selected. This chain links TRBV6-4 with TRBJ2-7, with 7 nucleotides matching TRBD1. The receptor comes from a man between 25 and 39 years old in good health. CDR3 DNA sequence: TGTGCCAGCCGCGCAGGGGGTAAGCAGTACTTC. Its protein product is CASRAGGKQYF.